This T cell receptor (beta chain) was identified in a study of PD-1 blockade in classical Hodgkin lymphoma. Study-level information: On a schedule of every 2 weeks, patients received nivolumab 3 mg/kg intravenously. Study observations and caveats: CD4+ but not CD8+ TCR diversity rose significantly by C4D1.

This clone has just one count. Its antigen remains unknown. Germline V CDR1 and CDR2: SEHNR, FQNEAQ (reference sequence). J was trimmed by 5 bases and V by 1 base; bases with no gene match: 9. CDR3 size: 16 residues. Assay: immunoSEQ multiplex PCR; the TCRdb copy retains only in-frame clones and omits some. Here the sample spans fewer than 45,000 clones, 76% being singletons. Brentuximab vedotin exposure varied among the patients, all of whom had relapsed after autologous stem cell transplantation. The sequence was collected from a human donor with classical Hodgkin lymphoma. The starting material was peripheral blood mononuclear cells (PBMCs), obtained at baseline. V usage is TRBV7-9 and J usage is TRBJ2-7; 9 bases match TRBD2. The CDR3 region is CASSLGPLAGGNEQYF. DNA for the CDR3: TGTGCCAGCAGCTTAGGCCCACTAGCGGGCGGAAACGAGCAGTACTTC. Based on the CDR3 plus reference TRBV7-9 and TRBJ2-7, the full variable domain is DTGVSQNPRHKITKRGQNVTFRCDPISEHNRLYWYRQTLGQGPEFLTYFQNEAQLEKSRLLSDRFSAERPKGSFSTLEIQRTEQGDSAMYLCASSLGPLAGGNEQYFGPGTRLTVT.